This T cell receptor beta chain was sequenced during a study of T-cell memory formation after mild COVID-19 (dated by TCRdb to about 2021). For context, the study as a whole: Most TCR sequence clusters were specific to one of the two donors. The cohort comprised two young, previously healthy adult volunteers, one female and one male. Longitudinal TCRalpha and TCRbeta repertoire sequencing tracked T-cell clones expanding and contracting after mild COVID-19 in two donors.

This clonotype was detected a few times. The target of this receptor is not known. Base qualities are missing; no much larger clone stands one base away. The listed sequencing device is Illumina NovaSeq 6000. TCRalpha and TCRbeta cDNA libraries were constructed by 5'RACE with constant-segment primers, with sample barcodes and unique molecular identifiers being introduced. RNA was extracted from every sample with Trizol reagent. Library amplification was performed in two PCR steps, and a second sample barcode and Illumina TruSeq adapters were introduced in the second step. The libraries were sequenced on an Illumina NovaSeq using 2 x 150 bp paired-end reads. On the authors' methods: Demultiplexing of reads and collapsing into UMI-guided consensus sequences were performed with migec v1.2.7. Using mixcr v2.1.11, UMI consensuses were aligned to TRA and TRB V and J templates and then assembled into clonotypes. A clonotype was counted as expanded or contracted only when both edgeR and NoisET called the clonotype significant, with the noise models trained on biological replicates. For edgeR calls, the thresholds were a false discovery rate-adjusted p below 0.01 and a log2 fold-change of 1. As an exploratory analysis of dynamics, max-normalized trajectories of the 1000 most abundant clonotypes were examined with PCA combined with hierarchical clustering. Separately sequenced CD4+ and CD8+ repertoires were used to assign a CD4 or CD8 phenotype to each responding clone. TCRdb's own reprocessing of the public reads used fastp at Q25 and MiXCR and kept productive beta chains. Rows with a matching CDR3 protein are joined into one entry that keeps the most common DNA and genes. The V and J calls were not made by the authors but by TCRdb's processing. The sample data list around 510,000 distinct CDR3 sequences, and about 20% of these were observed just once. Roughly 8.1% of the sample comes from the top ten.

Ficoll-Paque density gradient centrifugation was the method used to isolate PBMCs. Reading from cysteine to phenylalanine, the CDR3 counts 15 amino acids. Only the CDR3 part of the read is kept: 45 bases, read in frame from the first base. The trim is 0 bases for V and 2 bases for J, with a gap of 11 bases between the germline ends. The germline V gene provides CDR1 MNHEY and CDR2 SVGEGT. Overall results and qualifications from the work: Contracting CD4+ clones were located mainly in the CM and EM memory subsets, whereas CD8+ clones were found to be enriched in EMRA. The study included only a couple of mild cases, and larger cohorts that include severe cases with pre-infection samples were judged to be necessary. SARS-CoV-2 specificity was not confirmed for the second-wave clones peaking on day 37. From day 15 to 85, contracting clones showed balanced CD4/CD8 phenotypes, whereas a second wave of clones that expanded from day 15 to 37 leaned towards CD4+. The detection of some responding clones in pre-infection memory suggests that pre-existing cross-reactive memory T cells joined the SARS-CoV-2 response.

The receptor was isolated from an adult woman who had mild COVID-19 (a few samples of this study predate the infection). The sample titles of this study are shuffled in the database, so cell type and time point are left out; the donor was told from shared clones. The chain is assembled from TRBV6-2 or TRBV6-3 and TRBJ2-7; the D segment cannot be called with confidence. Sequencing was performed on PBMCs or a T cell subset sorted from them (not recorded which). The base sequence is TGTGCCAGCAGTTACTCTCGGAGATCCACCTACGAGCAGTACTTC. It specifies CASSYSRRSTYEQYF.